This T cell receptor (beta chain) was profiled in a study of Graves' ophthalmopathy and Graves' hyperthyroidism. The study's findings and limits: Ophthalmopathy and stable hyperthyroidism were discriminated by a 13-signature model, with about 90% sensitivity and about 82% specificity.

The CDR3 is 16 amino acids. The V segment lost 7 bases and the J segment 0 bases; nucleotides outside the gene matches: 11. Germline V gene lookup returns CDR1 MNHNS and CDR2 SASEGT. Of note for this clonotype: The antigen remains unidentified.

The TCR beta CDR3 regions underwent amplification from RNA transcripts. Amplification began with first-round RT-PCR using HTBI primers, then second-round multiplex PCR was performed. MiXCR, applied by TCRdb to the multiplex PCR reads, yields one record per CDR3 protein. The top ten hold 2.4% of the sample, which has a few hundred thousand distinct CDR3 sequences, about 15% seen once. The rearrangement joins TRBV6-1 to TRBJ1-1, with TRBD1 matching over 7 bases. The sample taken for sequencing was peripheral blood. This sequence originates from an adult woman with stable Graves' hyperthyroidism. CDR3 protein: CASNKKRTGMNTEAFF. The CDR3 DNA follows: TGTGCCAGCAATAAAAAGCGGACAGGCATGAACACTGAAGCTTTCTTT.